The 13 T cell receptor beta chains presented below share a single source sample, sequenced in a study of T cells in Graves' hyperthyroidism and ophthalmopathy. Amplified TCR beta CDR3 regions came from RNA transcripts. Researchers ran a first-round RT-PCR on the TCR CDR3 using the HTBI primer set. TCRdb processed the multiplex PCR reads anew with MiXCR; each CDR3 protein has one entry. Of 690,000 or so distinct CDR3 sequences listed, under 20% were seen once; the top ten hold around 15%. Material for sequencing was blood. Source of these receptors: a woman between 45 and 60 years old with Graves' hyperthyroidism that later progressed to Graves' ophthalmopathy.

Comments on this clonotype: Being one base from a much bigger clone, this may be a read error. Given the absence of the conserved phenylalanine or tryptophan at the CDR3 end, a read error is likely. V gene TRBV5-1 combines with J gene TRBJ1-1, with D hard to call. The CDR3 is 15 amino acids. V was trimmed by 0 bases and J by 1 base, leaving 10 bases between them. CDR1 and CDR2 from the germline V gene are SGHRS and YFSETQ. DNA of the CDR3: TGCGCCAGCAGCTTGGAGGAAAACCCGAACACTGAAGCTTTCTCT. Translation gives CASSLEENPNTEAFS.

This clonotype was seen a few times. CDR3 in DNA: TGCGCCAGCAGCTTGTCAGCGGGGAACACCGGGGAGCTGTTTTTT. Translation gives CASSLSAGNTGELFF. The J gene is TRBJ2-2, the V gene TRBV5-1; a weak D match, TRBD2 (6 bases). CDR1 is SGHRS, CDR2 YFSETQ, per germline. The CDR3 is made up of 15 amino acids. Trimming left V 1 base short and J 1 base short, with 8 bases between.

In its sample, this clonotype was seen a few times. The V call is TRBV29-1, the J call TRBJ2-1; D not certain. The CDR3 runs to 14 residues. The V gene's germline CDR1 is SQVTM and CDR2 ANQGSEA. V was clipped by 4 bases and J by 7 bases, with 17 bases between them. The CDR3 DNA follows: TGCAGCGTTGTCCTAGTTGGGTTTAGGAATGAGCAGTTCTTC. Translated: CSVVLVGFRNEQFF.

The rearrangement links TRBV2 to TRBJ2-2; D possibly corresponds to TRBD1 (5 bases). The CDR3 has 15 residues. Trimming removed 2 bases at V and 2 bases at J, with 9 bases between. The germline CDR1 and CDR2 sequences are SNHLY and FYNNEI. CDR3 residues: CASSETRANTGELFF. In DNA, the CDR3 is TGTGCCAGCAGTGAAACCAGGGCAAACACCGGGGAGCTGTTTTTT.

This clonotype was seen ten or more times. This rearrangement joins TRBV6-2 or TRBV6-3 to TRBJ1-3; D not certain. V lost 6 bases and J lost 7, with 19 bases in between. CDR1 is MNHEY, CDR2 SVGEGT, per germline. The CDR3 has 15 amino acids. CDR3 sequence (DNA): TGTGCCAGCAGCGACGGAGAGCCCCTCCGGAACACCATATATTTT. This codes for CASSDGEPLRNTIYF.

With regard to this clonotype: A much larger clone sits a single nucleotide away, making a read error possible. The chain links TRBV12-3 or TRBV12-4 to TRBJ2-3; 7 bases map to TRBD2. The CDR3 extends over 15 amino acids. DNA for the CDR3: TGTGCCAGCAGTTTAGCGGGGGGGTTCACAGATACGGAGTATTTT. Translation gives CASSLAGGFTDTEYF.

The genes are TRBV10-3 and TRBJ2-1; D possibly corresponds to TRBD2 (5 bases). CDR3 size: 14 residues. V lost 2 bases and J lost 5, with 10 bases in between. Germline V CDR1 and CDR2: ENHRY, SYGVKD. In nucleotides, the CDR3 is TGTGCCATCAGTGAGGGACTGAACAACAATGAGCAGTTCTTC. It is translated as CAISEGLNNNEQFF.

The V gene is TRBV6-1, the J gene TRBJ2-1; 8 positions agree with TRBD2. Germline CDR1 is MNHNS and CDR2 is SASEGT. The V gene end was trimmed by 5 bases and the J gene end by 4 bases; junction bases not matched to a gene: 10. The length of the CDR3 is 16 residues. The CDR3 DNA is TGTGCCAGCAGTCGAAACCTAGCGGGCGCTTACAATGAGCAGTTCTTC. Translating it yields CASSRNLAGAYNEQFF.

This clonotype was picked up many times. This rearrangement joins TRBV10-3 to TRBJ1-1; no clear D gene. The CDR3 has 13 amino acids. V was cut by 11 bases and J by 2 bases, with 15 bases left in between. Per the germline V gene, CDR1 is ENHRY and CDR2 is SYGVKD. The CDR3 bases are TGTGCCGTTCTCACCGAAGGAAACACTGAAGCTTTCTTT. This encodes CAVLTEGNTEAFF.

The chain uses TRBV20-1 and TRBJ1-1; D is possibly TRBD1 (5 bases). The CDR3 spans 14 residues. Germline-derived CDR1 and CDR2 are DFQATT and SNEGSKA (reference sequence). The V gene lost 4 bases and the J gene lost 6 bases, with 18 bases spanning the gap. CDR3 coding DNA: TGCAGTGCTATAATACGGGAGGGACGGCCTGAAGCTTTCTTT. It yields the protein CSAIIREGRPEAFF.

This clonotype occurred many times. As DNA, the CDR3 is TGTGCCAGCAGCAACGGACAGACTGGGGTCTACGAGCAGTACTTC. Its translation is CASSNGQTGVYEQYF. The rearrangement links TRBV7-3 to TRBJ2-7; TRBD1 might be the D (6 bases). Germline V gives CDR1 SGHTA, CDR2 FQGTGA. The CDR3 is made up of 15 amino acids. V dropped 5 bases and J dropped 3 bases, with 17 bases sitting between them.

This clonotype showed up just a few times. The chain carries TRBV7-9 and TRBJ2-5; perhaps TRBD2 as D (6 bases). Per the germline V gene, CDR1 is SEHNR and CDR2 is FQNEAQ (reference sequence). This CDR3 spans 14 amino acids. Trimming took off 2 bases at V and 5 bases at J, with 12 bases between the two ends. The CDR3, as DNA: TGTGCCAGCAGCTTATGGCGGGGTGAGGAGACCCAGTACTTC. Translated, it gives CASSLWRGEETQYF.

This clonotype has only a few counts. A much larger clone is a single base away; this may be a read error. This chain uses TRBV6-1 with TRBJ1-6; D perhaps matches TRBD1 (5 bases). The CDR3 consists of 14 residues. Trimming took off 8 bases at V and 9 bases at J, with 17 bases between the two ends. Germline V CDR1 and CDR2: MNHNS, SASEGT. The chain's CDR3 is CASQLGGIASPLHF. The DNA for the CDR3 is TGTGCCAGCCAACTGGGGGGGATAGCTTCACCCCTCCACTTT.